Given below is one TCR beta chain in context. Its antigen is as yet unknown. Each replicate PCR on the sorted subsets used about 0.2 ug DNA (around 31,000 T cell genomes). TCRdb's copy holds only in-frame clones and misses some; the assay was immunoSEQ multiplex PCR. Of over a million clones listed, 75% to 85% are singletons. This entry comes from a study of shared clonotypes between healthy human individuals. Study-wide points: Non-shared clonotypes were found to have lower generation probabilities than the clonotypes that were shared by all four of the sorted-subset donors.

CDR3 length: 14 residues. V was shortened by 6 bases and J by 3 bases, with 15 bases between the two germline ends. Germline V gives CDR1 MDHEN, CDR2 SYDVKM. The J gene is TRBJ2-7, the V gene TRBV28; maybe TRBD1 (6 bases). The clonotype was recovered from a man aged 18 to 29 in good health. Some clones in this sample may be carry-over from other donors' samples. The sample comprised memory CD4+ T cells from PBMCs. Sample subset: CD45RA-negative fraction. CDR3 coding DNA: TGTGCCAGCAGAACGAACAGGGCCCTCTACGAGCAGTACTTC. It yields the protein CASRTNRALYEQYF.